The TCR beta chain described here comes from a study of CD8 T cells in ankylosing spondylitis. In this sample, this clonotype turned up a few times. What it binds is unknown. In germline, CDR1 is SNHLY, CDR2 FYNNEI. Losses at the gene ends were 3 bases for V and 4 bases for J; bases not matched to a gene: 5. The CDR3 runs to 15 residues. TCRdb analysed the 5' RACE reads with MiXCR anew, one entry per CDR3 protein. The table lists 200,000 to 250,000 distinct CDR3 sequences, around 17% of them singletons. Study-wide results and limits: Disease-linked clones, CD8+, were relatively rare in peripheral blood. Within ankylosing spondylitis blood, a TCR beta motif made up of fewer than ten highly homologous variants appeared to be characteristic. Prior literature has documented some motif variants in synovial fluid and blood from reactive arthritis.

Sequences were obtained from blood, either unsorted or a sorted T cell fraction (not recorded which). The V call is TRBV2, the J call TRBJ2-7; 11 bases line up with TRBD2. The sequence was collected from a male donor with ankylosing spondylitis. The CDR3 DNA is TGTGCCAGCAGTGATACTAGCGGGAGTCGGTACGAGCAGTACTTC. Its protein is CASSDTSGSRYEQYF.